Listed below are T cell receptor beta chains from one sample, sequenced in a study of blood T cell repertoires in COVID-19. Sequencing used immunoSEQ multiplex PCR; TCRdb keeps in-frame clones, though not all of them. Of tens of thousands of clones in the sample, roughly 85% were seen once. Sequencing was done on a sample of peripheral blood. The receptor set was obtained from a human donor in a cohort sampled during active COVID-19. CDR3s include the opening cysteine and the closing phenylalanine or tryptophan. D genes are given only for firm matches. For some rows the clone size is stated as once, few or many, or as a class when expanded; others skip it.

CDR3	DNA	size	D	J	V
CASSLSGGESSYEQYF	TGCGCCAGCAGCCTTAGTGGGGGGGAGAGCTCCTACGAGCAGTACTTC	-	TRBD2	TRBJ2-7	TRBV4-1
CASSLQGTNQPQHF	TGTGCCAGCTCGTTACAGGGGACAAATCAGCCCCAGCATTTT	-	TRBD1	TRBJ1-5	TRBV2
CASSQPGNTEAFF	TGTGCCAGCAGCCAACCAGGGAACACTGAAGCTTTCTTT	-	-	TRBJ1-1	TRBV4-2
CASSLGAAGGETQYF	TGTGCCAGCAGCTTAGGGGCAGCGGGAGGAGAGACCCAGTACTTC	-	TRBD2	TRBJ2-5	TRBV11-2
CASSQSPMRTYYGYTF	TGCGCCAGCAGCCAAAGCCCGATGAGGACTTACTATGGCTACACCTTC	-	-	TRBJ1-2	TRBV4-1
CASSLGLAGPYEQYF	TGTGCCAGCAGCCTTGGACTAGCGGGACCCTACGAGCAGTACTTC	-	TRBD2	TRBJ2-7	TRBV3-1/TRBV3-2
CASSLGGSTGELFF	TGTGCCAGCAGCTTAGGAGGGAGCACCGGGGAGCTGTTTTTT	-	-	TRBJ2-2	TRBV7-2
CASSWYRGYEQYF	TGTGCCAGCAGTTGGTATAGGGGCTACGAGCAGTACTTC	-	-	TRBJ2-7	TRBV27
CASPPTSCANLNYGYTF	TGTGCCAGCCCGCCTACGAGTTGCGCGAACCTTAACTATGGCTACACCTTC	-	-	TRBJ1-2	TRBV21-1
CASSLRVGTGGVTEAFF	TGTGCCAGCAGTTTAAGGGTCGGGACAGGGGGTGTCACTGAAGCTTTCTTT	-	TRBD1	TRBJ1-1	TRBV27
CASSLGQATDTQYF	TGTGCCAGCAGTCTCGGACAGGCCACAGATACGCAGTATTTT	-	TRBD1	TRBJ2-3	TRBV27
CASSQDWGQAGYTF	TGTGCCAGCAGCCAAGATTGGGGGCAGGCTGGCTACACCTTC	once	-	TRBJ1-2	TRBV3-1/TRBV3-2
CASSLPSGTEAFF	TGTGCCAGCAGCTTACCCTCGGGAACTGAAGCTTTCTTT	-	-	TRBJ1-1	TRBV7-2
CASSSGQSTDTQYF	TGTGCCAGCAGTTCGGGACAATCCACAGATACGCAGTATTTT	many	-	TRBJ2-3	TRBV6-2/TRBV6-3
CARSPGRGGAGYEQYF	TGTGCCCGCAGTCCGGGGCGGGGGGGCGCCGGCTACGAGCAGTACTTC	-	TRBD2	TRBJ2-7	TRBV9
CASSPPRDISNTGELFF	TGTGCCAGCAGTCCCCCCAGGGACATATCGAACACCGGGGAGCTGTTTTTT	-	-	TRBJ2-2	TRBV28
CASSLAGAGYNEQFF	TGTGCCAGCAGCTTAGCAGGGGCCGGTTACAATGAGCAGTTCTTC	-	-	TRBJ2-1	TRBV7-6
CASSASGVDTGELFF	TGTGCCAGCAGCGCTAGCGGGGTAGACACCGGGGAGCTGTTTTTT	-	TRBD2	TRBJ2-2	TRBV7-3
CASSRIHQDEYGYTF	TGTGCCAGCAGCCGGATTCATCAGGATGAGTATGGCTACACCTTC	-	-	TRBJ1-2	TRBV5-4
CASSLGGGQEKLFF	TGTGCCAGCAGCTTAGGAGGGGGCCAGGAAAAACTGTTTTTT	once	TRBD1	TRBJ1-4	TRBV7-8
CASSKAQGTGETQYF	TGTGCCAGTAGTAAGGCCCAGGGGACGGGAGAGACCCAGTACTTC	-	-	TRBJ2-5	TRBV19
CASSQVSGRTFYEQYF	TGCGCCAGCAGCCAAGTTAGCGGGAGGACCTTCTACGAGCAGTACTTC	-	TRBD2	TRBJ2-7	TRBV4-3
CASSFPEGAYTGELFF	TGTGCCAGCAGTTTTCCAGAAGGGGCATACACCGGGGAGCTGTTTTTT	-	-	TRBJ2-2	TRBV6-2/TRBV6-3
CASSYSAGSTDTQYF	TGTGCCAGCAGTTACTCGGCGGGTAGCACAGATACGCAGTATTTT	-	-	TRBJ2-3	TRBV6-6
CAACRGQGVGEAFF	TGTGCCGCCTGTAGGGGACAGGGTGTAGGTGAAGCTTTCTTT	-	TRBD1	TRBJ1-1	TRBV15
CASSLLTTSGGSDEQFF	TGCGCCAGCAGCTTGCTCACTACTAGCGGGGGGTCTGATGAGCAGTTCTTC	-	TRBD2	TRBJ2-1	TRBV5-1
CASSPLDRGETQYF	TGTGCCAGCTCACCTCTCGACAGGGGTGAGACCCAGTACTTC	-	TRBD1	TRBJ2-5	TRBV18
CASSQGQSNQPQHF	TGTGCCAGCAGCCAAGGACAGAGCAATCAGCCCCAGCATTTT	once	-	TRBJ1-5	TRBV6-6
CASSLGQGDTGELFF	TGCGCCAGCAGCCTCGGACAGGGCGACACCGGGGAGCTGTTTTTT	-	TRBD1	TRBJ2-2	TRBV4-1
CASAYRGFGTEAFF	TGTGCCAGCGCATACAGGGGTTTTGGCACTGAAGCTTTCTTT	few	TRBD1	TRBJ1-1	TRBV18
CASSHNWGRTYEQYF	TGTGCCAGTAGTCATAATTGGGGCCGAACCTACGAGCAGTACTTC	-	-	TRBJ2-7	TRBV19
CSAVQGNEQYF	TGCAGTGCTGTCCAGGGAAACGAGCAGTACTTC	-	-	TRBJ2-7	TRBV20-1
CASSDSKQINQPQHF	TGTGCCAGCAGTGACTCGAAACAGATCAATCAGCCCCAGCATTTT	once	-	TRBJ1-5	TRBV6-4
CASSSDPASYEQYF	TGCGCCAGCAGCTCAGATCCCGCATCCTACGAGCAGTACTTC	-	-	TRBJ2-7	TRBV5-1
CASTSVVASGRASGANVLTF	TGTGCCAGCACCTCTGTCGTGGCTAGCGGGAGGGCCTCTGGGGCCAACGTCCTGACTTTC	-	TRBD2	TRBJ2-6	TRBV28
CASSFSGQDSGANVLTF	TGTGCCAGCAGCTTTTCAGGACAGGACTCTGGGGCCAACGTCCTGACTTTC	-	TRBD1	TRBJ2-6	TRBV7-2
CASSQVTYSGRNEQFF	TGTGCCAGCAGCCAAGTAACCTATAGCGGGAGAAATGAGCAGTTCTTC	once	TRBD2	TRBJ2-1	TRBV3-1/TRBV3-2
CASSEDRGSGKLAKNIQYF	TGTGCCAGCAGTGAAGACAGGGGTAGTGGGAAACTAGCCAAAAACATTCAGTACTTC	-	TRBD1	TRBJ2-4	TRBV6-1
CASSVRGPGQGSTGELFF	TGTGCCAGCAGCGTCAGGGGGCCGGGACAGGGGTCCACCGGGGAGCTGTTTTTT	-	TRBD1	TRBJ2-2	TRBV9
CASSEAWQLFNEQFF	TGTGCCAGCAGTGAAGCTTGGCAGTTGTTCAATGAGCAGTTCTTC	-	-	TRBJ2-1	TRBV2
CASSPWTSCDNEQFF	TGTGCCAGCAGCCCTTGGACTAGCTGTGACAATGAGCAGTTCTTC	-	TRBD2	TRBJ2-1	TRBV7-7
CASSPRDTETDTQYF	TGTGCCAGCAGCCCGAGGGACACCGAAACAGATACGCAGTATTTT	-	-	TRBJ2-3	TRBV5-4
CASSWALTSGGETQYF	TGCGCCAGCAGCTGGGCGCTTACTAGCGGCGGAGAGACCCAGTACTTC	-	TRBD2	TRBJ2-5	TRBV5-1
CASSPRGQVNTEAFF	TGTGCCAGCAGCCCGAGGGGACAGGTGAACACTGAAGCTTTCTTT	-	TRBD1	TRBJ1-1	TRBV9
CASWLGGVSVYGYTF	TGTGCCAGCTGGTTAGGGGGCGTCTCCGTTTATGGCTACACCTTC	-	TRBD1	TRBJ1-2	TRBV2
CASSPEGNRNTEAFF	TGTGCCAGCAGCCCCGAGGGAAATCGGAACACTGAAGCTTTCTTT	-	-	TRBJ1-1	TRBV9
CASSLNPPGTGVRDTQYF	TGTGCCAGCAGCTTAAACCCCCCTGGGACAGGGGTGAGGGATACGCAGTATTTT	-	TRBD1	TRBJ2-3	TRBV7-3
CASSLFLAGYEQYF	TGTGCCAGCAGCTTATTTCTAGCGGGCTACGAGCAGTACTTC	-	TRBD2	TRBJ2-7	TRBV7-2
CASSVSGGAAPYEQYF	TGTGCCAGCAGTGTCTCCGGGGGAGCCGCTCCCTACGAGCAGTACTTC	-	-	TRBJ2-7	TRBV6-1
CSVRQGAGETQYF	TGCAGCGTACGACAGGGGGCCGGAGAGACCCAGTACTTC	once	TRBD1	TRBJ2-5	TRBV29-1
CASSQDIARDSPLHF	TGTGCCAGCAGCCAAGACATAGCGAGGGATTCACCCCTCCACTTT	-	-	TRBJ1-6	TRBV5-4
CAVMADTYEQYF	TGTGCCGTAATGGCAGATACCTACGAGCAGTACTTC	-	-	TRBJ2-7	TRBV6-5
CASSLSQVGELFF	TGTGCCAGCAGCTTATCTCAGGTCGGAGAGCTGTTTTTT	few	-	TRBJ2-2	TRBV7-9
CASSQGGEKLFF	TGCGCCAGCAGCCAGGGGGGTGAAAAACTGTTTTTT	few	-	TRBJ1-4	TRBV4-1
CATSRGGITGELFF	TGTGCCACCAGCCGGGGGGGAATCACCGGGGAGCTGTTTTTT	-	TRBD2	TRBJ2-2	TRBV15
CASSEQGSTEAFF	TGTGCCAGCAGTGAACAGGGGAGCACTGAAGCTTTCTTT	-	-	TRBJ1-1	TRBV2
CASSPNSGNTIYF	TGTGCCAGCTCACCGAACAGTGGAAACACCATATATTTT	-	-	TRBJ1-3	TRBV18
CASSSPGLSVYEQYF	TGTGCCAGCAGTTCACCGGGACTATCCGTCTACGAGCAGTACTTC	-	TRBD2	TRBJ2-7	TRBV6-2/TRBV6-3
CASSRGQAGETQYF	TGTGCCAGCTCAAGGGGACAGGCTGGGGAGACCCAGTACTTC	-	TRBD1	TRBJ2-5	TRBV18